These 18 T cell receptor beta chains share one sample of origin, sequenced in a study of early T cells in non-severe SARS-CoV-2 infection. TCRdb passed the 5' RACE reads through MiXCR, listing each CDR3 protein once. This sample has tens of thousands of distinct CDR3 sequences, with under 6% found just once. The sequenced sample was whole blood. These TCRs come from an adult who was a healthcare worker with PCR-confirmed SARS-CoV-2 infection or an uninfected control (not recorded which).

The table lists this clonotype with many counts. The chain combines TRBV10-3 with TRBJ1-1; 11 bases are shared with TRBD1. Trimming cost V 11 bases and J 0 bases; bases outside gene matches: 11. The germline CDR1 and CDR2 sequences are ENHRY and SYGVKD. The CDR3 runs 16 residues. For the CDR3, the DNA is TGTGCCTCGACCGGGACAGGGGGTACCATGAACACTGAAGCTTTCTTT. It yields the protein CASTGTGGTMNTEAFF.

The chain is built from TRBV3-2 and TRBJ2-7. TRBV3-2 is marked as a pseudogene. There are 12 residues in the CDR3. Here the CDR3 reads CASSQLSYEQYF. CDR3 nucleotides: TGTGCCAGCAGCCAACTCAGCTACGAGCAGTACTTC.

This clonotype came up a few times. V is TRBV28 and J is TRBJ2-1, with TRBD1 matching over 8 bases. Germline CDR1 is MDHEN and CDR2 is SYDVKM. V shed 3 bases, J shed 4 bases, and the junction held 5 bases outside the gene matches. The CDR3 is 15 amino acids. This CDR3 is CASSLSGQGYNEQFF. The CDR3 DNA is TGTGCCAGCAGTTTGTCCGGACAGGGATACAATGAGCAGTTCTTC. Using reference TRBV28 and TRBJ2-1 for the parts outside the CDR3, the full variable domain is DVKVTQSSRYLVKRTGEKVFLECVQDMDHENMFWYRQDPGLGLRLIYFSYDVKMKEKGDIPEGYSVSREKKERFSLILESASTNQTSMYLCASSLSGQGYNEQFFGPGTRLTVL.

Ten or more counts support this clonotype. The CDR3 loop is CSAKTGGSYEQYF. CDR3 DNA sequence: TGCAGTGCCAAGACAGGGGGCTCCTACGAGCAGTACTTC. The chain links TRBV20-1 to TRBJ2-7; 9 positions match TRBD1. Unmatched junction bases numbered 3, after V lost 6 bases and J lost 0 bases. The V gene's germline CDR1 is DFQATT and CDR2 SNEGSKA (reference sequence). This CDR3 has 13 residues.

Ten or more counts support this clonotype. The V and J genes are TRBV4-3 and TRBJ2-1, with TRBD2 as a possible D gene (6 bases). Per germline, CDR1 LGHNA and CDR2 YSLEER. Trimming left V 0 bases short and J 4 bases short, with 13 bases between. CDR3 size: 16 residues. The CDR3 DNA is TGCGCCAGCAGCCAAGATTGGGGGGTAAAGTACAATGAGCAGTTCTTC. Translated: CASSQDWGVKYNEQFF.

This clonotype was observed a handful of times. The rearrangement joins TRBV3-1 to TRBJ1-3, with D maybe TRBD1 (6 bases). The germline V gene encodes CDR1 LGHDT and CDR2 YNNKEL (reference sequence). The CDR3 contains 16 residues. With 3 bases removed from V and 4 bases from J, the gap between germline ends came to 16 bases. Here the CDR3 reads CASSHLLQGPGNTIYF. In DNA, the CDR3 is TGTGCCAGCAGCCACCTACTCCAGGGGCCCGGAAACACCATATATTTT. The variable domain in full, completed from reference TRBV3-1 and TRBJ1-3, reads DTAVSQTPKYLVTQMGNDKSIKCEQNLGHDTMYWYKQDSKKFLKIMFSYNNKELIINETVPNRFSPKSPDKAHLNLHINSLELGDSAVYFCASSHLLQGPGNTIYFGEGSWLTVV.

The chain couples TRBV12-5 to TRBJ2-7; 7 nucleotides agree with TRBD1. The CDR3 is 13 amino acids. The V segment lost 4 bases and the J segment 2 bases; nucleotides outside the gene matches: 2. Germline loops: CDR1 LGHNT, CDR2 FRNRAP. CDR3 in DNA: TGTGCTAGTGGTTCAGGGGGACCCTACGAGCAGTACTTC. It encodes CASGSGGPYEQYF.

This clonotype has more than one count but fewer than ten. The CDR3 reads CSVEGIAGNTDTQYF. In nucleotides, the CDR3 is TGCAGCGTTGAAGGGATAGCGGGGAACACAGATACGCAGTATTTT. V usage is TRBV29-1 and J usage is TRBJ2-3, with TRBD2 matching over 8 bases. Trimming removed 1 base from V and 2 bases from J; junction bases left unmatched: 5. The germline V gene encodes CDR1 SQVTM and CDR2 ANQGSEA. CDR3 size: 15 residues.

The table lists this clonotype with a few counts. The chain is built from TRBV5-4 and TRBJ1-1; perhaps TRBD1 as D (6 bases). The CDR3 length is 15 residues. The V gene lost 2 bases and the J gene lost 1 base, with 12 bases spanning the gap. Germline values: CDR1 SGHNT, CDR2 YYREEE (reference sequence). The CDR3 DNA reads TGTGCCAGCAGCTTAATGGGGGGCCCGAACACTGAAGCTTTCTTT. This encodes CASSLMGGPNTEAFF.

This clonotype was counted many times. V gene TRBV9 combines with J gene TRBJ2-3; TRBD1 or TRBD2 may be the D gene (5 bases each). Germline CDR1 is SGDLS and CDR2 is YYNGEE. The CDR3 runs 12 residues. V was trimmed by 3 bases and J by 6 bases, leaving 8 bases between them. The CDR3 nucleotides read TGTGCCAGCAGCGGCGAGGGGGATACGCAGTATTTT. Its protein product is CASSGEGDTQYF.

The table lists this clonotype with many counts. This rearrangement joins TRBV11-2 to TRBJ1-2; the D is unclear. V lost 3 bases, J lost 6 bases, and 11 bases lay in between. From germline, CDR1 is SGHAT and CDR2 FQNNGV. This CDR3 has 13 residues. As DNA, the CDR3 is TGTGCCAGCAGCTTGCCAAACCCTAATGGCTACACCTTC. Translating gives CASSLPNPNGYTF.

The V call is TRBV6-6, the J call TRBJ1-1; 8 positions match TRBD1. The trim removed 6 bases at V and 6 bases at J, leaving 9 bases unmatched. Germline V gene sequence: CDR1 MNHNY, CDR2 SVGAGI (reference sequence). The CDR3 length is 14 residues. Here the CDR3 reads CASSPQGAPSEAFF. The CDR3 bases are TGTGCCAGCAGCCCGCAGGGGGCACCTTCTGAAGCTTTCTTT.

There are a few counts of this clonotype. The V gene is TRBV6-2 or TRBV6-3, the J gene TRBJ1-5; the match to TRBD1 covers 10 bases. Germline V CDR1 and CDR2: MNHEY, SVGEGT. Germline trimming cut 4 bases from V and 6 bases from J; bases unmatched to any gene: 9. CDR3 length: 16 residues. CDR3 region: CASSSPQGQGGQPQHF. The CDR3 DNA sequence: TGTGCCAGCAGTTCACCTCAAGGACAGGGGGGTCAGCCCCAGCATTTT.

This clonotype occurred a few times. The genes are TRBV28 and TRBJ2-4; tentative D call: TRBD2 (6 bases). There are 13 residues in the CDR3. Germline V lookup: CDR1 MDHEN, CDR2 SYDVKM. V shed 6 bases and J shed 6 bases, with 12 bases lying between them. The CDR3 here is CASSPGDRNIQYF. Here the CDR3 DNA reads TGTGCCAGCAGCCCGGGAGACAGAAACATTCAGTACTTC. Full variable domain (remainder filled in from reference TRBV28 and TRBJ2-4): DVKVTQSSRYLVKRTGEKVFLECVQDMDHENMFWYRQDPGLGLRLIYFSYDVKMKEKGDIPEGYSVSREKKERFSLILESASTNQTSMYLCASSPGDRNIQYFGAGTRLSVL.

The sample holds a few counts of this clonotype. This chain connects TRBV29-1 to TRBJ1-1; D is possibly TRBD1 (6 bases). The CDR3 loop spans 14 amino acids. Per germline, CDR1 SQVTM and CDR2 ANQGSEA. Trimming removed 2 bases at V and 5 bases at J, with 15 bases between. CDR3 amino acids: CSVELRQGRTEAFF. CDR3 bases: TGCAGCGTTGAATTGCGGCAGGGGAGGACTGAAGCTTTCTTT. Based on the CDR3 plus reference TRBV29-1 and TRBJ1-1, the full variable domain is SAVISQKPSRDICQRGTSLTIQCQVDSQVTMMFWYRQQPGQSLTLIATANQGSEATYESGFVIDKFPISRPNLTFSTLTVSNMSPEDSSIYLCSVELRQGRTEAFFGQGTRLTVV.

This clonotype was recorded many times. The chain uses TRBV27 and TRBJ2-3; D unresolved. The germline V gene encodes CDR1 MNHEY and CDR2 SMNVEV (reference sequence). Deletions cut 5 bases from V and 4 bases from J, with 16 bases between. The CDR3 sequence is 15 residues long. In nucleotides, the CDR3 is TGTGCCAGCAGTATTCCCGGTTCAGGTGCAGATACGCAGTATTTT. Its translation is CASSIPGSGADTQYF.

This chain uses TRBV4-2 with TRBJ2-2; possibly TRBD1 for D (6 bases). The V and J ends lost 0 bases and 4 bases respectively, with 15 bases between them. The CDR3 contains 17 residues. Germline CDR1 and CDR2: LGHNA and YNFKEQ. CDR3 nucleotides: TGTGCCAGCAGCCAAGAGCCCCTGGGGGCATCCACCGGGGAGCTGTTTTTT. As protein: CASSQEPLGASTGELFF.

V and J are TRBV7-2 and TRBJ1-4; D possibly corresponds to TRBD1 (6 bases). The CDR3 covers 15 residues. Germline values: CDR1 SGHTA, CDR2 FQGNSA. V was shortened by 1 base and J by 4 bases, with 10 bases between the two germline ends. The CDR3 sequence is CASSLGQDHNEKLFF. The CDR3 DNA follows: TGTGCCAGCAGCTTAGGACAGGACCATAATGAAAAACTGTTTTTT.